This is a list of T cell receptor beta chains from one sample in a study of T cells in Graves' hyperthyroidism and ophthalmopathy. Each CDR3 protein gets one entry after TCRdb re-called the multiplex PCR reads with MiXCR. The data show some 500,000 distinct CDR3 sequences, under 15% seen once. Sequencing was carried out using blood. These receptors came from a woman aged 18-29 years with Graves' hyperthyroidism. The CDR3 runs from the conserved cysteine through the conserved F or W. A D gene is named only where the DNA matches it firmly. Part of the rows lack a size; the others show once, few, many or a class for expanded clones.

clone_size	v_call	j_call	cdr3_length	d_call	cdr3_nt	cdr3_aa
many	TRBV5-1	TRBJ2-1	15	.	TGCGCCAGCAGCGGCCGGACCGAAGTCCACAATGAGCAGTTCTTC	CASSGRTEVHNEQFF
many	TRBV24-1	TRBJ2-5	14	.	TGTGCCACCAGTGATTTGCCCGGGACGGAGACCCAGTACTTC	CATSDLPGTETQYF
.	TRBV20-1	TRBJ2-1	17	TRBD2	TGCAGTGCTAGCCAAGCGGGAGGGCCCAAGTCCTACAATGAGCAGTTCTTC	CSASQAGGPKSYNEQFF
few	TRBV5-1	TRBJ2-2	14	.	TGCGCCAGCCTCCCTACAGGGAACACCGGGGAGCTGTTTTTT	CASLPTGNTGELFF
few	TRBV4-1	TRBJ1-2	16	TRBD1	TGCGCCAGCAGCCAACCCGGGACAGCAGGCGCCTATGGCTACACCTTC	CASSQPGTAGAYGYTF
many	TRBV6-5	TRBJ2-1	15	TRBD2	TGTGCCAGCAGTTACGGGACTAGCGAGGGTATCGAGCAGTTCTTC	CASSYGTSEGIEQFF
few	TRBV5-1	TRBJ1-1	13	.	TGCGCCAGCAGCGCGTTACAGGGAGACGAAGCTTTCTTT	CASSALQGDEAFF
many	TRBV12-3/TRBV12-4	TRBJ1-1	13	.	TGTGCCAGCAGTCTTAACAGGGACACTGAAGCTTTCTTT	CASSLNRDTEAFF
many	TRBV19	TRBJ2-5	19	TRBD2	TGTGCCAGTAGTATCGGGGGTAGTCGGGCTAGCGGGAAGGTGGAGACCCAGTACTTC	CASSIGGSRASGKVETQYF
many	TRBV29-1	TRBJ2-1	15	TRBD2	TGCAGCGTTGAATTGACTAGCGGGAATACGGATGAGCAGTTCTTC	CSVELTSGNTDEQFF
many	TRBV29-1	TRBJ1-2	13	.	TGCAGCGTTGAAGATGGGGGGGCCGGGGGCTACACCTTC	CSVEDGGAGGYTF
many	TRBV6-1	TRBJ2-3	14	TRBD2	TGTGCCAGCAATGAGGGAGGGCCGGGAGATACGCAGTATTTT	CASNEGGPGDTQYF
many	TRBV11-2	TRBJ1-2	13	.	TGTGCCAGCAGCCCCACCTCCGGCGGGGGCTACACCTTC	CASSPTSGGGYTF
.	TRBV20-1	TRBJ2-1	14	TRBD2	TGCGGTGCTAGAGATGTAGCGGGAGGGCCGGTGGAGTTCTTC	CGARDVAGGPVEFF
many	TRBV12-3/TRBV12-4	TRBJ2-1	15	TRBD2	TGTGCCAGCAGTTTAGAGGGAGGGGCCCGAGGTGAGCAGTTCTTC	CASSLEGGARGEQFF
few	TRBV20-1	TRBJ2-5	15	TRBD2	TGCAGTGCTAAAAGCGGGAGCGGATATGATGGGACCCAGTACTTC	CSAKSGSGYDGTQYF
few	TRBV6-5	TRBJ2-7	16	.	TGTGCCAGCAGTTACTCGAGGGGGGTTCCCCCCTACGAGCAGTACTTC	CASSYSRGVPPYEQYF
many	TRBV5-1	TRBJ2-3	15	.	TGCGCCAGCAGCTCCTTGCTAGCCTCCACAGATACGCAGTATTTT	CASSSLLASTDTQYF
once	TRBV20-1	TRBJ1-1	14	.	TGCAGTGCTAGAATCCCCGACAGGAACACTGACGCTTTCTTT	CSARIPDRNTDAFF
few	TRBV6-2/TRBV6-3	TRBJ2-6	18	.	TGTGCCAGCAGTTTCCCGCCAGGCCGACGCTCTGGGGCCAACGTCCTGGCTTTC	CASSFPPGRRSGANVLAF
few	TRBV5-1	TRBJ2-3	16	TRBD1	TGCGCCAGCAGCCCACCGGGACAGGGGCACACAGATACGCAGTATTTT	CASSPPGQGHTDTQYF
.	TRBV27	TRBJ2-2	13	.	TGTGCCAGCAGTTTGGGGACCACCGGGGAGCTGCTTTTT	CASSLGTTGELLF
few	TRBV6-1	TRBJ2-1	15	TRBD2	TGTGCCAGCAGTGAGCCGAATAATAGCGGGAGAGGCCCGTTCTTC	CASSEPNNSGRGPFF
few	TRBV20-1	TRBJ1-2	15	TRBD1	TGCAGTGCTAGAGATAGGGGGACAGGGGGCTATGGCTACACCTTC	CSARDRGTGGYGYTF
many	TRBV24-1	TRBJ1-2	17	.	TGTGCCAACGTGGGGGGGAGCAAGAAGCTAAACTCTATGGGCTACACCTTC	CANVGGSKKLNSMGYTF
many	TRBV24-1	TRBJ2-3	16	TRBD1	TGTGCCACCAGTGAAGACAGGGGGCGGAAAAAGGATACGCAGTATTTT	CATSEDRGRKKDTQYF
few	TRBV9	TRBJ2-1	15	TRBD2	TGTGCCAGCAGCGTTGTACTAGCGGGACCCAATGAGCAGTTCTTC	CASSVVLAGPNEQFF
many	TRBV29-1	TRBJ1-1	14	.	TGCAGCGTTGAGGTCCAACAACTTTCAACTGAAGCTTTCTTT	CSVEVQQLSTEAFF
many	TRBV18	TRBJ1-5	12	.	TGTGCCAGCTCACCGGGGTTGGAGCCCCAGCATTTT	CASSPGLEPQHF
many	TRBV11-2	TRBJ2-1	17	TRBD2	TGTGCCAGCAGCTTAAAACCTACTAGCGGGAGAGGGAATGAGCAGTTCTTC	CASSLKPTSGRGNEQFF
many	TRBV2	TRBJ1-3	12	TRBD1	TGTGCCAGCAGGGACAGGGGGAACACCATATATTTT	CASRDRGNTIYF
many	TRBV6-1	TRBJ2-2	13	.	TGTGCCAGCAGTTGGACTGAGACCGGGGAGCTGTTTTTT	CASSWTETGELFF
many	TRBV19	TRBJ2-1	13	.	TGTGCCAGTAGTATAGGGGCCCTGGGTGAGCAGTTCTTC	CASSIGALGEQFF
few	TRBV9	TRBJ2-3	17	.	TGTGCCAGCAGCGTAGCGTTCGGACAGTTTCGCACAGATACGCAGTATTTT	CASSVAFGQFRTDTQYF
many	TRBV10-3	TRBJ2-1	17	TRBD2	TGTGCCATCAGTGAAAGTCTCGGGACTAGCGTATACAATGAGCAGTTCTTC	CAISESLGTSVYNEQFF
few	TRBV20-1	TRBJ2-2	16	TRBD2	TGCAGTGCTTCCCCCCGCCGAGCGGGAGGAACCGGGGAGCTGTTTTTT	CSASPRRAGGTGELFF
few	TRBV20-1	TRBJ1-1	12	.	TGCAGTGCTCCAGACCAGGGGTTTGAAGCTTTCTTT	CSAPDQGFEAFF
few	TRBV5-1	TRBJ2-7	15	TRBD2	TGCGCCAGCAGCACCACTAGCGGGGGTCATTACGAGCAGTACTTC	CASSTTSGGHYEQYF
many	TRBV28	TRBJ2-3	17	.	TGTGCCAGCAGTTTTACTGGAAGTTACGAAATCACAGATACGCAGTATTTT	CASSFTGSYEITDTQYF
few	TRBV6-1	TRBJ2-1	15	TRBD2	TGTGCCACCGACAGACTAGCGGGAGACCCGTTTGAGCAGTTCTTC	CATDRLAGDPFEQFF